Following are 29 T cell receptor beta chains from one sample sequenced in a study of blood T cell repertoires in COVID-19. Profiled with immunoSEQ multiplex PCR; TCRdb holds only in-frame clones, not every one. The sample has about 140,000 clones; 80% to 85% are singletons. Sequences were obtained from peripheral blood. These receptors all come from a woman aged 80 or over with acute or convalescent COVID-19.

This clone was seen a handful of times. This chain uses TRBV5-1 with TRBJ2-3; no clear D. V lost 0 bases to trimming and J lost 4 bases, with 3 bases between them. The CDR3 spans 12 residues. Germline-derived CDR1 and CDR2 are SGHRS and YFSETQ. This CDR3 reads CASSLAADTQYF. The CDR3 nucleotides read TGCGCCAGCAGCTTGGCGGCAGATACGCAGTATTTT.

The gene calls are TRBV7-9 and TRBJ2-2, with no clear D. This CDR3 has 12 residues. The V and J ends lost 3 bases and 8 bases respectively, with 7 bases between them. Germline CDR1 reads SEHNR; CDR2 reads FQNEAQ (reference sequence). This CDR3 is CASSFETGELFF. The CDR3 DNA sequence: TGTGCCAGCAGCTTTGAGACAGGGGAGCTGTTTTTT.

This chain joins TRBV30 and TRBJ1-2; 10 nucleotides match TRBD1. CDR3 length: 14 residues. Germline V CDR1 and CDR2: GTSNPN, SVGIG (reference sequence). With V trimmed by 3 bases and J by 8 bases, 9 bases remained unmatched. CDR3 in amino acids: CAWSRDRGGRGYTF. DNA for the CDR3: TGTGCCTGGAGCAGGGACAGGGGTGGGCGCGGCTACACCTTC.

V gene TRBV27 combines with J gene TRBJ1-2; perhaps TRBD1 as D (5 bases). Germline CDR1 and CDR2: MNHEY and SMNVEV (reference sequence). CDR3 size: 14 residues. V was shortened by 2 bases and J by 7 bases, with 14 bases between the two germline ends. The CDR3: CASSLGGARVGYTF. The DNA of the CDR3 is TGTGCCAGCAGTTTAGGCGGGGCACGGGTTGGCTACACCTTC.

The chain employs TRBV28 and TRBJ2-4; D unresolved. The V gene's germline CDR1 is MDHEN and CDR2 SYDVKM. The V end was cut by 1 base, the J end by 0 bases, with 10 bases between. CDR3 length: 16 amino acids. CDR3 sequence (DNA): TGTGCCAGCAGTTTATTTTCTTCCGGAGCCAAAAACATTCAGTACTTC. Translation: CASSLFSSGAKNIQYF.

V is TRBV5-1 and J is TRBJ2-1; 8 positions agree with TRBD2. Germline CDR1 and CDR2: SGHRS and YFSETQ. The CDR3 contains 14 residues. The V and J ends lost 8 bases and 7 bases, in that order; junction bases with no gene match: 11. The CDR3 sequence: CASQTGTSMNEQFF. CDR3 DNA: TGCGCCAGTCAAACAGGGACTAGTATGAATGAGCAGTTCTTC.

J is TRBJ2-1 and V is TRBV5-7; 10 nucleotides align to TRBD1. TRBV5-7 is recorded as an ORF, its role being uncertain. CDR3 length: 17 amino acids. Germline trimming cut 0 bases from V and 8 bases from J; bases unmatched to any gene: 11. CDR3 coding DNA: TGTGCCAGCAGCTTGGGCTTGACAGGGGGCGCGGACGATGAGCAGTTCTTC. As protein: CASSLGLTGGADDEQFF.

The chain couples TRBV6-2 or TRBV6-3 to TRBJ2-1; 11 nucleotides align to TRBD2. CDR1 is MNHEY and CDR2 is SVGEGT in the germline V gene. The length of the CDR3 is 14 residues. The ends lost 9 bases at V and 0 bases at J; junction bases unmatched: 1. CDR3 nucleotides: TGTGCCAGTAGCGGGAGGGGCTCCTACAATGAGCAGTTCTTC. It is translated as CASSGRGSYNEQFF.

The CDR3 region is CASRLRGGTEAFF. The CDR3 bases are TGCGCCAGCAGGCTCAGGGGCGGCACTGAAGCTTTCTTT. V usage is TRBV5-1 and J usage is TRBJ1-1; D is perhaps TRBD1 (6 bases). CDR3 length: 13 amino acids. V lost 5 bases, J lost 4 bases, and 12 bases lay in between. Germline loops: CDR1 SGHRS, CDR2 YFSETQ.

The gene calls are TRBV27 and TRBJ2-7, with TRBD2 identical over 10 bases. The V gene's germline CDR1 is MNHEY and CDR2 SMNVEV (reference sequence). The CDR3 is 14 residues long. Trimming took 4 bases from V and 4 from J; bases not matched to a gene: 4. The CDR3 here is CASSSAGGPYEQYF. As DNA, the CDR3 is TGTGCCAGCAGTTCAGCGGGGGGGCCTTACGAGCAGTACTTC.

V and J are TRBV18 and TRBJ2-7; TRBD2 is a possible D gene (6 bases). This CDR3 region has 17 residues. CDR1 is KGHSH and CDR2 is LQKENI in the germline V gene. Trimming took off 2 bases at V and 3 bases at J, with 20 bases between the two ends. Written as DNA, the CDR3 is TGTGCCAGCTCACCAATCGGCGGGGACCCCAGATTCTACGAGCAGTACTTC. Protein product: CASSPIGGDPRFYEQYF.

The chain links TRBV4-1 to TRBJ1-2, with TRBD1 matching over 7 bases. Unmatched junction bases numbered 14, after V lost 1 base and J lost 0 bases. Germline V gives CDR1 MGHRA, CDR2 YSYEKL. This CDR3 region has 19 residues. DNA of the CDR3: TGCGCCAGCAGCCAAGCCCCGACAGGGAAGACCTCAGCTAACTATGGCTACACCTTC. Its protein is CASSQAPTGKTSANYGYTF.

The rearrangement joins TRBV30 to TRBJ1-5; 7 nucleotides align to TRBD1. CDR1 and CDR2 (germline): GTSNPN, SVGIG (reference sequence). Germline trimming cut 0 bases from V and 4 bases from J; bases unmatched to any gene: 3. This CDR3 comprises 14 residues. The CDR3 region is CAWSVGTVNQPQHF. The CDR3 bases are TGTGCCTGGAGTGTAGGGACAGTAAATCAGCCCCAGCATTTT.

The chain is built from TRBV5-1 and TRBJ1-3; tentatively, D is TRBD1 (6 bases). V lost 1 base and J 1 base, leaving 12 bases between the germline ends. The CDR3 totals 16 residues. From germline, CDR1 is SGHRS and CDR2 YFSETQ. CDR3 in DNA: TGCGCCAGCAGCTTGCTCGGGACACCTTCTGGAAACACCATATATTTT. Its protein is CASSLLGTPSGNTIYF. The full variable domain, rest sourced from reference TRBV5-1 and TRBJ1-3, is KAGVTQTPRYLIKTRGQQVTLSCSPISGHRSVSWYQQTPGQGLQFLFEYFSETQRNKGNFPGRFSGRQFSNSRSEMNVSTLELGDSALYLCASSLLGTPSGNTIYFGEGSWLTVV.

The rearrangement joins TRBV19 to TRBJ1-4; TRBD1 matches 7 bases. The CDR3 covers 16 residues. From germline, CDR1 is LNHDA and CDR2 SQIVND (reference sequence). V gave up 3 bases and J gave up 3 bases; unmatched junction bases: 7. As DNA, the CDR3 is TGTGCCAGTAGTATCTTGACAGGGTTGGCTAATGAAAAACTGTTTTTT. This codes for CASSILTGLANEKLFF.

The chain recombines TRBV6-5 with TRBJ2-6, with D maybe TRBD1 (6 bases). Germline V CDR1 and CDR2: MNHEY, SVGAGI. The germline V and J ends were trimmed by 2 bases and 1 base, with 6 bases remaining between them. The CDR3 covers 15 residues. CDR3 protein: CASSYQGSGANVLTF. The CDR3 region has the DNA TGTGCCAGCAGTTACCAGGGGTCTGGGGCCAACGTCCTGACTTTC.

This CDR3 reads CASSPQGTSGSGTQYF. The CDR3 DNA reads TGTGCCAGCTCACCCCAGGGGACTAGCGGGAGCGGGACCCAGTACTTC. J is TRBJ2-5 and V is TRBV7-9, with TRBD2 identical over 14 bases. This CDR3 comprises 16 residues. Trimming cost V 8 bases and J 7 bases; bases outside gene matches: 12. Germline V CDR1 and CDR2: SEHNR, FQNEAQ (reference sequence).

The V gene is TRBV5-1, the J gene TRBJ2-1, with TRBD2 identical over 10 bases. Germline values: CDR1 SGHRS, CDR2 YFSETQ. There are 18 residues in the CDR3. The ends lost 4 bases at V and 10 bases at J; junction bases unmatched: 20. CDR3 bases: TGCGCCAGCAGCCCATCACCCAGCAGGTTACTAGCGGGGCAAGAGCAGTTCTTC. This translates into CASSPSPSRLLAGQEQFF.

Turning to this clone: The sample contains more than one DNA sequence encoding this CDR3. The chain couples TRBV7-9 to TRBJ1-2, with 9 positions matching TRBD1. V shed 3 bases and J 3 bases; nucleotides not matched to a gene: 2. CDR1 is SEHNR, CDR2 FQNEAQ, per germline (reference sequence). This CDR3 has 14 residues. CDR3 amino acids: CASSLGQGDYGYTF. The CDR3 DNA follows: TGTGCCAGCAGCTTGGGACAGGGTGACTATGGCTACACCTTC.

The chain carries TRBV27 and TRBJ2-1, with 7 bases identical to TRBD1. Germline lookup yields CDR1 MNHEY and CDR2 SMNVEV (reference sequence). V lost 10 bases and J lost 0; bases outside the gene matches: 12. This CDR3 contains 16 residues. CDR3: CAILSGAGGSYNEQFF. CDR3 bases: TGTGCCATCCTTTCGGGCGCAGGGGGCTCCTACAATGAGCAGTTCTTC.

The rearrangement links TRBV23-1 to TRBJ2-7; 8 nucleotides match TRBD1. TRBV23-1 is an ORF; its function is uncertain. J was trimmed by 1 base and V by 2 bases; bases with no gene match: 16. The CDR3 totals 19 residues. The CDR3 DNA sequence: TGCGCCAGCAGTCAACGCCCCGATACGGACAGGGAAGGGTCCTACGAGCAGTACTTC. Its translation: CASSQRPDTDREGSYEQYF.

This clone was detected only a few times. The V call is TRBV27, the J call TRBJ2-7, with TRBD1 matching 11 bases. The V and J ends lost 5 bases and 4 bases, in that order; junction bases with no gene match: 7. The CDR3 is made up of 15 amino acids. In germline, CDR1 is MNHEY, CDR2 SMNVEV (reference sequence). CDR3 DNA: TGTGCCAGCAGTGGGACAGGGGGTAAATTATACGAGCAGTACTTC. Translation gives CASSGTGGKLYEQYF.

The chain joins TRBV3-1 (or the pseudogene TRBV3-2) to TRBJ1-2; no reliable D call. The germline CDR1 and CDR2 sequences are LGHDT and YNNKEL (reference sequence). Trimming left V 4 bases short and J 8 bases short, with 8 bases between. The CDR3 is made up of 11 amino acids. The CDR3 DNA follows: TGTGCCAGCAGCCCAGGTCGGGGCTACACCTTC. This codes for CASSPGRGYTF.

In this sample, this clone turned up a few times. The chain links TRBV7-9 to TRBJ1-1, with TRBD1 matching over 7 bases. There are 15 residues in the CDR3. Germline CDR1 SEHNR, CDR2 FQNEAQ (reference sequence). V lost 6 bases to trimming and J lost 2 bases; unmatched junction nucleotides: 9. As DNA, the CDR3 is TGTGCCAGCAGGACAGGGTTTGAGTTAAACACTGAAGCTTTCTTT. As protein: CASRTGFELNTEAFF.

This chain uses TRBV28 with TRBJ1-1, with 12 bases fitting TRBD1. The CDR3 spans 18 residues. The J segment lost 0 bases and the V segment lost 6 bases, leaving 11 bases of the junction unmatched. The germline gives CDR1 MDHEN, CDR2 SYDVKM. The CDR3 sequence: CASRARRDRGQLNTEAFF. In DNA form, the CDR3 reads TGTGCCAGCAGAGCGCGCCGGGACAGGGGGCAATTGAACACTGAAGCTTTCTTT.

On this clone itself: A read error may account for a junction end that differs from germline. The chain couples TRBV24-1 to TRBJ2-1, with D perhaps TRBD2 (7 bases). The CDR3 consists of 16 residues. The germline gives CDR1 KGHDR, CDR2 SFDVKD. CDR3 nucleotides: TGTCCCACCAGTGATGGGGGGAGGGGGGGGAGGCATGAGCAGTTCTTC. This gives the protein CPTSDGGRGGRHEQFF.

CDR3 sequence reads: CASRSGGYEQYF. The CDR3 DNA reads TGTGCCAGCAGGTCCGGAGGCTACGAGCAGTACTTC. The V and J genes are TRBV6-6 and TRBJ2-7; TRBD2 might be the D (5 bases). V was cut by 6 bases and J by 3 bases, with 9 bases left in between. The germline V gene encodes CDR1 MNHNY and CDR2 SVGAGI (reference sequence). The CDR3 extends over 12 amino acids.

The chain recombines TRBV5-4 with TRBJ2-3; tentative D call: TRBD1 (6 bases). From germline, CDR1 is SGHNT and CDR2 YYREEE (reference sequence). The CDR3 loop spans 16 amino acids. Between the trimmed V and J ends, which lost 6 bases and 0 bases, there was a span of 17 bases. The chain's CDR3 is CASTTGQLTSTDTQYF. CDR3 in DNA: TGTGCCAGCACCACGGGACAACTGACTAGCACAGATACGCAGTATTTT.

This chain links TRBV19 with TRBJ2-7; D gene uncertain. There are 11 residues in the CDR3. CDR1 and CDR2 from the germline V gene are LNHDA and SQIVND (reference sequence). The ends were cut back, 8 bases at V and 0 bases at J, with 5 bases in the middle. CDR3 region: CASSGSYEQYF. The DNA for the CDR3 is TGTGCCAGTTCGGGCTCCTACGAGCAGTACTTC.